This TCR beta chain was documented in a study of cytomegalovirus exposure and HLA in healthy donors (dated by TCRdb to about 2017). In terms of the full investigation: According to a later analysis, one platform produced both the 110 or so validation repertoires and the approximately 600 repertoires of the first cohort. The study aimed to test whether cataloging public T cell receptors could reveal signatures of past pathogen exposure. A separate validation cohort of more than 100 different subjects was used in addition to the 666-subject first cohort. To predict cytomegalovirus infection status, the study combined high-throughput TCR immunosequencing, statistical association of individual TCRs with disease status, and machine learning.

The paper's findings and limits, for the study overall: A later analysis found that TCRs clustered in the first cohort also tended to co-occur in the 130 or so validation repertoires, with 94% of cluster scores above 0. Across donors, most TCR sequences were observed very rarely, whereas some public TCRs were present in many individuals. The study gave a list of about 170 TCR beta chains associated with cytomegalovirus. The validation cohort had no HLA typing available for a later analysis, so co-occurrence within that cohort was assessed over all 120 or so repertoires. In vitro tests confirmed that a few of the cytomegalovirus-associated TCR beta chains recognize cytomegalovirus antigens. It was suggested by the authors that the approach could potentially be generalized to other disease states and immunological phenotypes. The classifier was reported to diagnose cytomegalovirus status with high specificity and sensitivity in both the original and validation cohorts.

The donors belonged to the validation cohort of around 110 subjects, which was separate from the roughly 700-subject first cohort. The library was made by the immunoSEQ multiplex PCR assay. Per the source publication's procedure: A statistical classification framework was built to diagnose cytomegalovirus status from the catalog of TCR beta chain sequences. TCRdb holds this immuneACCESS table with in-frame rearrangements only. Some clones are missing; in checked studies, unresolved V genes explain under half, and the rest has no known cause. Clone size and V and J calls were adopted from that table, with D and trimming inferred from the DNA. This sample comprises tens of thousands of clones, over 85% of them detected only once. About 4.4% of the sample goes to the ten largest clones. The CDR1 and CDR2 encoded by the germline V gene are SGHAT and FQNNGV. The cysteine opens and the phenylalanine closes a CDR3 of 20 amino acids. Only CDR3 DNA is held: 60 bases, read in frame from base 1. From V the trimming removes 0 bases and from J it removes 0 bases, while the gene matches leave 9 bases of the junction unaccounted for.

With regard to this clone: No cognate antigen has been identified for it. The input lacks base qualities; no much larger clone sits a single base away.

Sequenced: PBMCs. The receptor's source is a young man in good health and CMV-seropositive. The chain joins TRBV11-2 to TRBJ2-3, and 13 junction bases match TRBD2. The DNA is TGTGCCAGCAGCTTAGACCCTGGAGGGACTAGCGGGAAAAGCACAGATACGCAGTATTTT. The resulting protein is CASSLDPGGTSGKSTDTQYF.